The next 24 T cell receptor beta chains were all read from a single sample in a study of shared clonotypes between healthy human individuals. Sequencing used immunoSEQ multiplex PCR; TCRdb keeps in-frame clones, though not all of them. The top ten clones hold 1.7% of a sample with around 2.1 million clones, approximately 94% of them seen once. CD45RO negativity and positive selection for CCR7 defined naive CD8 cells, a population that excluded terminally differentiated effector memory CD45RA+ cells. Sequencing was done on a sample of naive CD8+ T cells from PBMCs. Receptors originate from a man in his late teens or twenties in good health. Some clones in this sample may be carry-over from other donors' samples.

The rearrangement joins TRBV6-6 to TRBJ2-1; possible D gene TRBD1, 5 bases. This CDR3 comprises 14 residues. Between the trimmed V and J ends, which lost 0 bases and 8 bases, there was a span of 11 bases. CDR1 and CDR2 from the germline V gene are MNHNY and SVGAGI (reference sequence). CDR3 nucleotide sequence: TGTGCCAGCAGTTACTCCGTTAGGGGCGATGAGCAGTTCTTC. As protein: CASSYSVRGDEQFF.

The chain uses TRBV27 and TRBJ2-7; 9 nucleotides line up with TRBD1. The CDR3 is 14 amino acids. The germline gives CDR1 MNHEY, CDR2 SMNVEV (reference sequence). J was trimmed by 3 bases and V by 8 bases; bases with no gene match: 8. In DNA form, the CDR3 reads TGTGCCAGCGCCTCCGGGACAGGGCACTACGAGCAGTACTTC. Its protein product is CASASGTGHYEQYF.

The V and J genes are TRBV28 and TRBJ2-7; D not certain. With 5 bases removed from V and 0 bases from J, the gap between germline ends came to 20 bases. The CDR3 covers 17 residues. Germline lookup yields CDR1 MDHEN and CDR2 SYDVKM. The CDR3 loop reads CASSAAVVPSPSYEQYF. The DNA of the CDR3 is TGTGCCAGCAGTGCGGCGGTCGTTCCGTCGCCCTCCTACGAGCAGTACTTC.

The V call is TRBV5-6, the J call TRBJ2-7; D is unresolved. This CDR3 contains 14 residues. Germline CDR1 is SGHDT and CDR2 is YYEEEE. Deletions cut 0 bases from V and 2 bases from J, with 9 bases between. Written as DNA, the CDR3 is TGTGCCAGCAGCTTGGCCGGCCAACCCTACGAGCAGTACTTC. Protein product: CASSLAGQPYEQYF.

This clone was observed once. The same CDR3 arises from other DNA sequences in this sample as well. The J gene is TRBJ2-1, the V gene TRBV11-2; D is ambiguous. This CDR3 contains 12 residues. CDR1 and CDR2 (germline): SGHAT, FQNNGV. V gave up 5 bases and J gave up 7 bases, with 9 bases separating them. CDR3 coding DNA: TGTGCCAGCAGCCTCGGCCGAAATGAGCAGTTCTTC. It codes for CASSLGRNEQFF. The full variable domain, completed using reference TRBV11-2 and TRBJ2-1, is EAGVAQSPRYKIIEKRQSVAFWCNPISGHATLYWYQQILGQGPKLLIQFQNNGVVDDSQLPKDRFSAERLKGVDSTLKIQPAKLEDSAVYLCASSLGRNEQFFGPGTRLTVL.

V usage is TRBV27 and J usage is TRBJ1-1; TRBD1 might be the D (5 bases). Trimming cost V 6 bases and J 6 bases, with 23 bases left between them. The germline gives CDR1 MNHEY, CDR2 SMNVEV (reference sequence). This CDR3 spans 16 amino acids. CDR3: CASSPQVGDPSAEAFF. CDR3 nucleotides: TGTGCCAGCAGCCCACAGGTCGGGGATCCGTCCGCTGAAGCTTTCTTT.

In regard to this clone: At one end, the junction sequence differs from germline, possibly due to a read error. This chain links TRBV28 with TRBJ1-2, with D hard to call. CDR1 and CDR2 (germline): MDHEN, SYDVKM. The CDR3 is made up of 14 amino acids. The CDR3 protein is CASSPPHPTYGHTF. CDR3 nucleotides: TGTGCCAGCAGTCCACCCCACCCTACCTATGGCCACACCTTC.

J is TRBJ2-5 and V is TRBV7-9; D might be TRBD2 (5 bases). Trimming took off 0 bases at V and 3 bases at J, with 5 bases between the two ends. The CDR3 is 13 residues long. Germline V lookup: CDR1 SEHNR, CDR2 FQNEAQ (reference sequence). CDR3 loop: CASSLALEETQYF. The CDR3 nucleotides read TGTGCCAGCAGCTTAGCACTAGAAGAGACCCAGTACTTC.

In this sample, this clone turned up once. V gene TRBV23-1 combines with J gene TRBJ2-3, with a tentative D call TRBD2 (6 bases). TRBV23-1 is an ORF for which the function is uncertain. This CDR3 has 17 amino acids. V was cut by 1 base and J by 2 bases, with 16 bases left in between. The CDR3 DNA is TGCGCCAGCAGTCAATTATGGGGACTTATCCCCACAGATACGCAGTATTTT. It yields the protein CASSQLWGLIPTDTQYF.

This clone came up once. The V call is TRBV27, the J call TRBJ2-3, with 9 bases aligning to TRBD2. The CDR3 extends over 16 amino acids. Looked up from germline, CDR1 is MNHEY and CDR2 is SMNVEV (reference sequence). The J segment lost 2 bases and the V segment lost 4 bases, leaving 7 bases of the junction unmatched. This chain's CDR3 is CASSSPRTSATDTQYF. In DNA, the CDR3 is TGTGCCAGCAGTTCCCCTCGGACTAGCGCCACAGATACGCAGTATTTT.

This chain's CDR3 is CASSFRDSSSYEQYF. In DNA form, the CDR3 reads TGTGCCAGCAGTTTTAGGGACTCGAGCTCCTACGAGCAGTACTTC. The chain links TRBV27 to TRBJ2-7; D may be TRBD2 (6 bases). In germline, CDR1 is MNHEY, CDR2 SMNVEV (reference sequence). V was trimmed by 3 bases and J by 0 bases, leaving 12 bases between them. The CDR3 extends over 15 amino acids.

The rearrangement joins TRBV4-1 to TRBJ1-2; no clear D. The CDR3 spans 15 residues. Trimming took 2 bases from V and 8 from J, leaving 18 bases between them. Germline CDR1 reads MGHRA; CDR2 reads YSYEKL. CDR3 in amino acids: CASSQPGWPEDGYTF. The CDR3 coding sequence is TGCGCCAGCAGCCAACCTGGATGGCCGGAGGACGGCTACACCTTC.

The rearrangement links TRBV6-6 to TRBJ1-4, with D unclear. Trimming pared 5 bases from V and 7 bases from J, leaving 8 bases between. The germline V gene encodes CDR1 MNHNY and CDR2 SVGAGI (reference sequence). This CDR3 comprises 12 residues. CDR3 in amino acids: CASSQKGEKLFF. DNA for the CDR3: TGTGCCAGCAGTCAGAAGGGTGAAAAACTGTTTTTT.

The V and J genes are TRBV19 and TRBJ1-1, with 7 bases matching TRBD1. CDR1 is LNHDA, CDR2 SQIVND, per germline (reference sequence). The CDR3 covers 14 residues. V gave up 0 bases and J gave up 8 bases; unmatched junction bases: 6. Written as DNA, the CDR3 is TGTGCCAGTAGTATAGACCTCGCACAGGGGGAAGCTTTCTTT. Residues: CASSIDLAQGEAFF.

This clone was recorded once. The chain couples TRBV4-2 to TRBJ2-1; 7 bases are a match to TRBD1. V was pared by 0 bases and J by 7 bases, with 15 bases of the junction left unmatched. The V gene's germline CDR1 is LGHNA and CDR2 YNFKEQ. This CDR3 is 18 amino acids long. The CDR3 region is CASSQDPPPEGAGNEQFF. DNA for the CDR3: TGTGCCAGCAGCCAAGATCCGCCCCCTGAGGGGGCGGGTAATGAGCAGTTCTTC.

V gene TRBV13 combines with J gene TRBJ2-5; TRBD2 is a possible D gene (6 bases). The V gene's germline CDR1 is PRHDT and CDR2 FYEKMQ (reference sequence). The CDR3 runs to 14 residues. Deletions cut 6 bases from V and 5 bases from J, with 16 bases between. CDR3 in amino acids: CASRPGLHEETQYF. Here the CDR3 DNA reads TGTGCCAGCAGGCCGGGACTCCATGAGGAGACCCAGTACTTC.

This chain links TRBV7-2 with TRBJ2-1; 7 nucleotides match TRBD2. CDR1 and CDR2 from the germline V gene are SGHTA and FQGNSA. The CDR3 runs to 14 residues. V trimming: 3 bases; J trimming: 12 bases; junction bases outside the gene matches: 11. This CDR3 is CASSFRDYRLGQFF. CDR3 bases: TGTGCCAGCAGCTTCCGGGACTATAGGCTCGGGCAGTTCTTC.

The chain recombines TRBV5-1 with TRBJ2-7; perhaps D is TRBD1 or TRBD2 (5 bases each). Trimming removed 0 bases from V and 4 bases from J, with 11 bases in between. This CDR3 is 14 amino acids long. CDR1 is SGHRS and CDR2 is YFSETQ in the germline V gene. The CDR3 loop is CASSLESWGYEQYF. The CDR3 DNA follows: TGCGCCAGCAGCTTGGAATCTTGGGGGTACGAGCAGTACTTC.

The rearrangement joins TRBV4-3 to TRBJ2-7; 8 nucleotides match TRBD1. Germline loops: CDR1 LGHNA, CDR2 YSLEER. This CDR3 has 16 amino acids. The ends lost 0 bases at V and 4 bases at J; junction bases unmatched: 8. The CDR3 coding sequence is TGCGCCAGCAGCCAAGATCTTGGACAGGGAGCGTACGAGCAGTACTTC. Its translation is CASSQDLGQGAYEQYF.

This clone appeared once. The DNA for the CDR3 is TGTGCCAGCAGAACCCGACAGGGTGGTTCCTACGAGCAGTACTTC. This encodes CASRTRQGGSYEQYF. This chain uses TRBV6-6 with TRBJ2-7, with 7 bases identical to TRBD1. V lost 6 bases, J lost 1 base, and 9 bases stayed unmatched. CDR3 length: 15 residues. Germline lookup yields CDR1 MNHNY and CDR2 SVGAGI (reference sequence).

The rearrangement links TRBV27 to TRBJ1-2, with TRBD1 matching 9 bases. The germline V gene has CDR1 MNHEY and CDR2 SMNVEV (reference sequence). This CDR3 is built from 14 residues. V lost 2 bases, J lost 8 bases, and 6 bases stayed unmatched. CDR3 DNA sequence: TGTGCCAGCAGTTTACTAGGGACAGGGAGAGGCTACACCTTC. It yields the protein CASSLLGTGRGYTF.

The chain links TRBV5-5 to TRBJ1-5; 7 bases line up with TRBD1. Germline V CDR1 and CDR2: SGHKS, YYEKEE (reference sequence). The CDR3 runs 17 residues. Unmatched junction bases numbered 10, after V lost 3 bases and J lost 1 base. The CDR3 sequence is CASSSLTGTASNQPQHF. CDR3 sequence (DNA): TGTGCCAGCAGCTCTTTAACCGGGACAGCCAGCAATCAGCCCCAGCATTTT.

The chain has TRBV29-1 and TRBJ2-1, with 7 nucleotides matching TRBD1. J lost 0 bases, V lost 7 bases, and 9 bases had no gene match. The CDR3 is 15 residues long. Germline loops: CDR1 SQVTM, CDR2 ANQGSEA. The CDR3 DNA follows: TGCAGCGCCGAAGGGGGCAGGAGCTCCTACAATGAGCAGTTCTTC. Translation gives CSAEGGRSSYNEQFF.

The V and J genes are TRBV27 and TRBJ2-1; the match to TRBD2 covers 8 bases. Germline V CDR1 and CDR2: MNHEY, SMNVEV (reference sequence). This CDR3 is built from 13 residues. V lost 11 bases and J lost 7; bases outside the gene matches: 10. CDR3 DNA: TGTGCCTCCAGGGGACTAGTCACGAATGAGCAGTTCTTC. This encodes CASRGLVTNEQFF.